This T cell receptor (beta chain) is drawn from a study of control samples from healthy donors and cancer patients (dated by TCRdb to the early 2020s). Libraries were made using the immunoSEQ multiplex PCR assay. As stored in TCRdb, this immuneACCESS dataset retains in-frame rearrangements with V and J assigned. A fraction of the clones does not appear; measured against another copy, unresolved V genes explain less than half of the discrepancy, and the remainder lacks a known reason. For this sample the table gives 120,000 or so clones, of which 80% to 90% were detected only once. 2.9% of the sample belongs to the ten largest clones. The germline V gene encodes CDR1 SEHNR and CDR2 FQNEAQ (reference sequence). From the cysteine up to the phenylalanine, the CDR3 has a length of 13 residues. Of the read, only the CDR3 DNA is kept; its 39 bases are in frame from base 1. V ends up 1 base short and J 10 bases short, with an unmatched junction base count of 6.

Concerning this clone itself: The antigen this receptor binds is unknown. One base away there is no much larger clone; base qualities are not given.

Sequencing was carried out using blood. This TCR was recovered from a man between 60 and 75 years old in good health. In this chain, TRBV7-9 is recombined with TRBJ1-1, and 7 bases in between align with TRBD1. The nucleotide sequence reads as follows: TGTGCCAGCAGCTTAGATAGGGCAGGGGGAGCTTTCTTT. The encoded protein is CASSLDRAGGAFF.